These T cell receptor beta chains were read from a single sample in a study of T cell responses to AZD1222 COVID-19 vaccine. Some clones are missing from TCRdb's copy, which holds only in-frame ones; the method was immunoSEQ multiplex PCR. The sample yields some 66,000 clones, less than 90% seen once. The sample here was peripheral blood, taken on day 0 of AZD1222 vaccination. These receptors were taken from an adult in good health. CDR3s include the opening cysteine and the closing phenylalanine or tryptophan. D genes are given only for firm matches. The listing skips clone size in some rows; elsewhere it reads once, few, many or a size class.

J: TRBJ1-1
size: once
D: TRBD1
V: TRBV18
DNA: TGTGCCAGCTCACCCCGCTTAGGGACAGGGGTAAACACTGAAGCTTTCTTT
CDR3: CASSPRLGTGVNTEAFF

J: TRBJ1-2
size: .
D: TRBD1
V: TRBV6-5
DNA: TGTGCCAGCAGACCGCAGGGGGAGAAGGGCTACACCTTC
CDR3: CASRPQGEKGYTF

J: TRBJ1-5
size: .
D: TRBD1
V: TRBV27
DNA: TGTGCCAGCAGTCGTACAGGGGGTTACAATCAGCCCCAGCATTTT
CDR3: CASSRTGGYNQPQHF

J: TRBJ2-2
size: .
D: TRBD1
V: TRBV7-9
DNA: TGTGCCAGCAGCTTCCAACAGGGGATTGGAGCCGGGGAGCTGTTTTTT
CDR3: CASSFQQGIGAGELFF

J: TRBJ2-6
size: .
D: TRBD1
V: TRBV7-3
DNA: TGTGCCAGCAGCGAGGGACAGGGAAGCTCTGGGGCCAACGTCCTGACTTTC
CDR3: CASSEGQGSSGANVLTF

J: TRBJ2-5
size: .
D: TRBD1
V: TRBV7-2
DNA: TGTGCCAGCAGCCTTGACAGGGCCCAAGAGACCCAGTACTTC
CDR3: CASSLDRAQETQYF

J: TRBJ2-1
size: .
D: .
V: TRBV6-5
DNA: TGTGCCAGCAGCCGGACAGCGAGAAATGAGCAGTTCTTC
CDR3: CASSRTARNEQFF

J: TRBJ1-2
size: few
D: TRBD1
V: TRBV2
DNA: TGTGCCAGCAGTTTGGGACAGGGAGTAAGTGGCTACACCTTC
CDR3: CASSLGQGVSGYTF

J: TRBJ2-7
size: once
D: TRBD1
V: TRBV2
DNA: TGTGCCAGCAGTGTTCCGGGACAGAGCTACGAGCAGTACTTC
CDR3: CASSVPGQSYEQYF

J: TRBJ1-3
size: .
D: .
V: TRBV29-1
DNA: TGCAGCGTTTTTTTGTCCTCTGGAAACACCATATATTTT
CDR3: CSVFLSSGNTIYF

J: TRBJ1-1
size: once
D: TRBD1
V: TRBV10-1
DNA: TGCGCCATCCAGGGGGGCGTGAACACTGAAGCTTTCTTT
CDR3: CAIQGGVNTEAFF

J: TRBJ2-3
size: once
D: TRBD2
V: TRBV5-1
DNA: TGCGCCAGCAGCGACCCTAGCGGGGGGATCACAGATACGCAGTATTTT
CDR3: CASSDPSGGITDTQYF

J: TRBJ2-7
size: .
D: TRBD1
V: TRBV7-9
DNA: TGTGCCAGCAGCTATTCCGGGACAGGGGGCGAGCAGTACTTC
CDR3: CASSYSGTGGEQYF

J: TRBJ2-7
size: .
D: TRBD1
V: TRBV5-1
DNA: TGCGCCAGCAGCTCCACAGGGGTCGTATACGAGCAGTACTTC
CDR3: CASSSTGVVYEQYF

J: TRBJ1-1
size: .
D: .
V: TRBV19
DNA: TGTGCCAGTAGTATGTTGGGATCGGACACTGAAGCTTTCTTT
CDR3: CASSMLGSDTEAFF

J: TRBJ2-3
size: .
D: TRBD2
V: TRBV18
DNA: TGTGCCAGCTCACCAAGCCTAGCGGAGAGCACAGATACGCAGTATTTT
CDR3: CASSPSLAESTDTQYF

J: TRBJ1-2
size: .
D: .
V: TRBV7-2
DNA: TGTGCCAGCAGCTTAGAAAGGTTCACCTATGGCTACACCTTC
CDR3: CASSLERFTYGYTF

J: TRBJ1-2
size: .
D: TRBD1
V: TRBV19
DNA: TGTGCCAGTGGGACAGGGATTTTTGGCTACACCTTC
CDR3: CASGTGIFGYTF

J: TRBJ1-6
size: .
D: .
V: TRBV2
DNA: TGTGCCAGCAGTGTGAGAGATTCACCCCTCCACTTT
CDR3: CASSVRDSPLHF

J: TRBJ2-1
size: .
D: .
V: TRBV18
DNA: TGTGCCAGCTCACCTCAGTCGGGGGGCAGCTCCTACAATGAGCAGTTCTTC
CDR3: CASSPQSGGSSYNEQFF

J: TRBJ2-1
size: .
D: .
V: TRBV7-2
DNA: TGTGCCAGCAGCTTAGGGTCCTACAATGAGCAGTTCTTC
CDR3: CASSLGSYNEQFF

J: TRBJ2-2
size: once
D: TRBD1
V: TRBV29-1
DNA: TGCAGCGTTGAGGAGGACAGGGGGCTCTCGAACACCGGGGAGCTGTTTTTT
CDR3: CSVEEDRGLSNTGELFF

J: TRBJ1-3
size: .
D: .
V: TRBV6-6
DNA: TGTGCCAGCAGTCCCCGTGGGGGCGGAAACACCATATATTTT
CDR3: CASSPRGGGNTIYF

J: TRBJ1-6
size: .
D: .
V: TRBV19
DNA: TGTGCCAGTAGTTTTGGCTATAATTCACCCCTCCACTTT
CDR3: CASSFGYNSPLHF

J: TRBJ1-4
size: once
D: TRBD1
V: TRBV4-2
DNA: TGTGCCAGCAGCCAAGTGGGACAGGGTCTTGAAAAACTGTTTTTT
CDR3: CASSQVGQGLEKLFF

J: TRBJ1-1
size: .
D: .
V: TRBV6-2/TRBV6-3
DNA: TGTGCCAGCAGTCCAACAGGGAGAGAAGCTTTCTTT
CDR3: CASSPTGREAFF

J: TRBJ2-7
size: .
D: .
V: TRBV29-1
DNA: TGCAGCGTGTTGGACGGGACCCGTTGGTACTTC
CDR3: CSVLDGTRWYF